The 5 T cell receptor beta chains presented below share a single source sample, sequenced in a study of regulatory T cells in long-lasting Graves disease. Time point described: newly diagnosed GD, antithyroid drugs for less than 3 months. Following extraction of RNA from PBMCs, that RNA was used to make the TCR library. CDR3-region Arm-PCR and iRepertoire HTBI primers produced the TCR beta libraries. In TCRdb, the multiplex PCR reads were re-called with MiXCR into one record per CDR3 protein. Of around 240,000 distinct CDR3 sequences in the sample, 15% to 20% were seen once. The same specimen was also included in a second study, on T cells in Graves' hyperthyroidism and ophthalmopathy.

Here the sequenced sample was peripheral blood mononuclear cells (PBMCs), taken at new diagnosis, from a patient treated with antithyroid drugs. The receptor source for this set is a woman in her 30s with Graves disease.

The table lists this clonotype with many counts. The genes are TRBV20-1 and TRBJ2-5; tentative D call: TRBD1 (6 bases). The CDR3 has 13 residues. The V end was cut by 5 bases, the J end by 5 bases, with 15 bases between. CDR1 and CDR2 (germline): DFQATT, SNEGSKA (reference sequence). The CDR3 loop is CSAPDGRGETQYF. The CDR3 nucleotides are TGCAGTGCTCCCGACGGAAGGGGGGAGACCCAGTACTTC.

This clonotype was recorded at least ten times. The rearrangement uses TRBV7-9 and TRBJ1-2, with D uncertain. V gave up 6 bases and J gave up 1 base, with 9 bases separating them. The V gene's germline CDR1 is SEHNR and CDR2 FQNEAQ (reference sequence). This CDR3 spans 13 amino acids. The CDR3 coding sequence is TGTGCCAGCAGTGTCGACGGTAACTATGGCTACACCTTC. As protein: CASSVDGNYGYTF.

In DNA, the CDR3 is TGCGCCAGCAGCTTGGCCTCAATCTCGGGACTAGCCTACAATGAGCAGTTCTTC. This translates into CASSLASISGLAYNEQFF. The V call is TRBV5-1, the J call TRBJ2-1, with 8 bases lining up with TRBD2. J was trimmed by 2 bases and V by 0 bases; bases with no gene match: 10. The CDR3 runs to 18 residues. Germline V CDR1 and CDR2: SGHRS, YFSETQ.

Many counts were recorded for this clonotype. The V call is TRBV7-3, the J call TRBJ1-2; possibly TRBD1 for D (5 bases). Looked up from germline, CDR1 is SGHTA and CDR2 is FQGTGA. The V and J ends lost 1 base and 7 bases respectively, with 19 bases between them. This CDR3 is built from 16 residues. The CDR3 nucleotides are TGTGCCAGCAGCTTAAGCGCGGGGGGTGCATCAGGTGGCTACACCTTC. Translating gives CASSLSAGGASGGYTF.

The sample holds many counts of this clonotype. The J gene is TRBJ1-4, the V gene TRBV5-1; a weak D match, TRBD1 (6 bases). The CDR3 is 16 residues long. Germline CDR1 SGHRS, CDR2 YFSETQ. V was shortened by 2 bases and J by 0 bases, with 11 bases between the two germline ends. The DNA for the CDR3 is TGCGCCAGCAGCTTCGAGGGGGATGCAACTAATGAAAAACTGTTTTTT. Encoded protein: CASSFEGDATNEKLFF. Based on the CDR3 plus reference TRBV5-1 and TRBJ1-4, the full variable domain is KAGVTQTPRYLIKTRGQQVTLSCSPISGHRSVSWYQQTPGQGLQFLFEYFSETQRNKGNFPGRFSGRQFSNSRSEMNVSTLELGDSALYLCASSFEGDATNEKLFFGSGTQLSVL.